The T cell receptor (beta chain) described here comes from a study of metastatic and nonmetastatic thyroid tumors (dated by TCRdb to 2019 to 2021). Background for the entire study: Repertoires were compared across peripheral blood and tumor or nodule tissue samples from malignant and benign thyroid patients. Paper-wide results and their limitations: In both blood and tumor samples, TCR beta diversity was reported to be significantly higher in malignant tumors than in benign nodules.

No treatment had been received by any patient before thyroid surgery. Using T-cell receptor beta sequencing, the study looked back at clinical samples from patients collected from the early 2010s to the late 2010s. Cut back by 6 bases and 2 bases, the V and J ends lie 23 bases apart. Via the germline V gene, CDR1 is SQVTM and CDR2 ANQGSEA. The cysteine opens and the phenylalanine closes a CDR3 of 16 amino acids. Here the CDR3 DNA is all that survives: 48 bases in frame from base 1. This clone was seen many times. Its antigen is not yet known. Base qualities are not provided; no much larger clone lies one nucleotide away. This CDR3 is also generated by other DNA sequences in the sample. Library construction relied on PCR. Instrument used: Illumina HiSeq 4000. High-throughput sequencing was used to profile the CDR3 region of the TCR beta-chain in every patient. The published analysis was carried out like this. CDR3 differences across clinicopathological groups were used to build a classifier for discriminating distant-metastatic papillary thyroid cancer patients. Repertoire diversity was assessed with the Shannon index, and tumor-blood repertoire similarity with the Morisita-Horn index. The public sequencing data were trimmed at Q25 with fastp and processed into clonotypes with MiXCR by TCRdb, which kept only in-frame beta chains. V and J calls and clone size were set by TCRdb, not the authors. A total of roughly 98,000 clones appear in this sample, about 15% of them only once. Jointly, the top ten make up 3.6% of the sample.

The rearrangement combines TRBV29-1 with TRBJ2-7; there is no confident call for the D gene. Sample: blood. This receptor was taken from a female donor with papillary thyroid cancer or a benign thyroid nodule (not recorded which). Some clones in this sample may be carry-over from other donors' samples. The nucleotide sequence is TGCAGCGTGATCGATCGGATGCGGACGGTTACCTACGAGCAGTACTTC. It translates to CSVIDRMRTVTYEQYF.